These 3 T cell receptor beta chains were sequenced from one sample in a study of cytomegalovirus exposure and HLA in healthy donors. The PCR was carried out with 60 Vbeta primers and 13 Jbeta primers. Using immunoSEQ multiplex PCR, the repertoire was profiled, and TCRdb retains in-frame clones only, with some absent. Of approximately 100,000 clones in the sample, about 75% were seen once. Input material: PBMCs. The receptor source for this set is a woman aged 18-29 years in good health and CMV-seropositive.

This clone was recorded a few times. The chain links TRBV10-3 to TRBJ1-1; D ambiguous. V lost 3 bases, J lost 0 bases, and 17 bases lay in between. Looked up from germline, CDR1 is ENHRY and CDR2 is SYGVKD. This CDR3 is 17 amino acids long. The CDR3 loop reads CAISDGLARSMNTEAFF. As DNA, the CDR3 is TGTGCCATCAGTGATGGTTTGGCGAGGAGCATGAACACTGAAGCTTTCTTT.

The rearrangement joins TRBV6-1 to TRBJ1-5, with TRBD1 identical over 8 bases. CDR3 length: 16 residues. With V trimmed by 2 bases and J by 1 base, 4 bases remained unmatched. Germline values: CDR1 MNHNS, CDR2 SASEGT. The CDR3 bases are TGTGCCAGCAGTGAATGGGGACAGGACAGCAATCAGCCCCAGCATTTT. It is translated as CASSEWGQDSNQPQHF.

The V call is TRBV13, the J call TRBJ2-1, with a possible D match to TRBD1 (5 bases). Trimming removed 0 bases at V and 5 bases at J, with 5 bases between. The CDR3 totals 13 residues. Per the germline V gene, CDR1 is PRHDT and CDR2 is FYEKMQ (reference sequence). The CDR3 DNA reads as TGTGCCAGCAGCTTAGGAGGGGACAATGAGCAGTTCTTC. This gives the protein CASSLGGDNEQFF. The variable domain in full, with the rest retrieved from reference TRBV13 and TRBJ2-1, is AAGVIQSPRHLIKEKRETATLKCYPIPRHDTVYWYQQGPGQDPQFLISFYEKMQSDKGSIPDRFSAQQFSDYHSELNMSSLELGDSALYFCASSLGGDNEQFFGPGTRLTVL.